The T cell receptor beta chain described here comes from a study of T cell responses to AZD1222 COVID-19 vaccine. V lost 0 bases to trimming and J lost 0 bases, with 13 bases between them. Germline CDR1 SGHNT, CDR2 YYREEE (reference sequence). The CDR3 totals 17 residues. Study observations and caveats: Spike-wide vaccine-associated CD4 TCRs dominated at 160-218 and 743-854.

As regards this clone: What it recognizes is unknown.

Using immunoSEQ multiplex PCR, the repertoire was profiled, and TCRdb retains in-frame clones only, with some absent. In the table there are about 150,000 clones, 91% of which are singletons. The sequence derives from an adult who received the AZD1222 COVID-19 vaccine. The V gene is TRBV5-4, the J gene TRBJ1-3, with D perhaps matching TRBD1 (5 bases). Sequencing used peripheral blood, obtained 28 days after the second AZD1222 dose. The CDR3 loop is CASSLAGGSSSGNTIYF. DNA for the CDR3: TGTGCCAGCAGCTTGGCTGGGGGGTCGAGCTCTGGAAACACCATATATTTT. Full variable domain (outside the CDR3, taken from reference TRBV5-4 and TRBJ1-3): ETGVTQSPTHLIKTRGQQVTLRCSSQSGHNTVSWYQQALGQGPQFIFQYYREEENGRGNFPPRFSGLQFPNYSSELNVNALELDDSALYLCASSLAGGSSSGNTIYFGEGSWLTVV.